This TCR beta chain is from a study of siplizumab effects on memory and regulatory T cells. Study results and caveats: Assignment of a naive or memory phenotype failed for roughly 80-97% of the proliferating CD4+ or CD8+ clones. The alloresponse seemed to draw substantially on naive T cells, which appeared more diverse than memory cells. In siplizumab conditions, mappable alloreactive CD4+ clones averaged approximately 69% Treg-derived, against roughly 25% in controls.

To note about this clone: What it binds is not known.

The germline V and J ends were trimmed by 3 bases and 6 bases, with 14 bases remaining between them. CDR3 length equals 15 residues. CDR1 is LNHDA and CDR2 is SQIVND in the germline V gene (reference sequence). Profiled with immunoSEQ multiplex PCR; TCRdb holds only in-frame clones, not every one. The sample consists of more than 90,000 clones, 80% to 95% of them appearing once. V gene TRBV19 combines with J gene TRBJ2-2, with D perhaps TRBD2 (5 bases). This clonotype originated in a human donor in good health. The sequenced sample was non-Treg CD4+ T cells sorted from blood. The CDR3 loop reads CASSIEGETAGELFF. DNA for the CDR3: TGTGCCAGTAGTATTGAGGGAGAGACGGCCGGGGAGCTGTTTTTT.